Listed here is a single TCR beta chain. The antigen is unknown. This sample was included in a study of T cell responses to AZD1222 COVID-19 vaccine. Clones were sequenced by immunoSEQ multiplex PCR, and TCRdb holds only the in-frame ones, with some missing. The sample shows under 150,000 clones, about 90% of them seen only once. The study's findings and limits: Repertoires were obtained solely post-peak T cell response.

The length of the CDR3 is 13 residues. Trimming took off 5 bases at V and 4 bases at J, with 12 bases between the two ends. In germline, CDR1 is SEHNR, CDR2 FQNEAQ (reference sequence). The rearrangement uses TRBV7-9 and TRBJ2-7; D is possibly TRBD1 (5 bases). The TCR sequence derives from an adult in good health. The material was peripheral blood, obtained on day 0 of MenACWY control vaccination. Here the CDR3 reads CASSPDTLYEQYF. DNA for the CDR3: TGTGCCAGCAGCCCGGACACCCTATACGAGCAGTACTTC.